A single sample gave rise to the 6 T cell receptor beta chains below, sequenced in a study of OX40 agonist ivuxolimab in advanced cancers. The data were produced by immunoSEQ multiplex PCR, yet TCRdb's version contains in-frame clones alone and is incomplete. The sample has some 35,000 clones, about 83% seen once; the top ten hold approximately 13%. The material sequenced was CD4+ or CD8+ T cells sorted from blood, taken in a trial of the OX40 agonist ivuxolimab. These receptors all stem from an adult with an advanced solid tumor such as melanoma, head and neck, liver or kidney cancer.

The CDR3 sequence is CASSLQVDHTGELFF. DNA of the CDR3: TGCGCCAGCAGCTTACAGGTCGATCACACCGGGGAGCTGTTTTTT. V usage is TRBV5-1 and J usage is TRBJ2-2, with TRBD1 as a possible D gene (5 bases). V shed 2 bases and J shed 3 bases, with 11 bases lying between them. There are 15 residues in the CDR3. Germline CDR1 is SGHRS and CDR2 is YFSETQ.

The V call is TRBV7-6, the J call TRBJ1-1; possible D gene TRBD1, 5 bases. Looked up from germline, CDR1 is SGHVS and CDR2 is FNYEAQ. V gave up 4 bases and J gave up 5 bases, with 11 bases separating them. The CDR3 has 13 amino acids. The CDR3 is CASSSQRGTEAFF. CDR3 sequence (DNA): TGTGCCAGCAGCTCACAAAGGGGAACTGAAGCTTTCTTT.

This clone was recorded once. CDR3: CASSDRALEAFF. The CDR3 region has the DNA TGTGCCAGTTCCGACAGGGCCTTAGAAGCTTTCTTT. The gene calls are TRBV19 and TRBJ1-1, with TRBD1 identical over 7 bases. The V and J ends lost 8 bases and 8 bases, in that order; junction bases with no gene match: 8. The germline CDR1 and CDR2 sequences are LNHDA and SQIVND (reference sequence). This CDR3 comprises 12 residues.

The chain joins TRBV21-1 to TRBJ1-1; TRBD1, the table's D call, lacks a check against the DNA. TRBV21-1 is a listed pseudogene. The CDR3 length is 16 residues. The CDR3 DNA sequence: TGTGCCAGCAGCAAATCGGCCAGGGAAGTGAACACTGAAGCTTTCTTT. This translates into CASSKSAREVNTEAFF.

The CDR3 DNA follows: TGTGCCAGCAGCGTAGAGGGACGGCTAAATCAGCCCCAGCATTTT. Translation gives CASSVEGRLNQPQHF. The rearrangement uses TRBV9 and TRBJ1-5; the D gene is possibly TRBD1 (5 bases). Germline V gene data show CDR1 as SGDLS and CDR2 as YYNGEE. The CDR3 is 15 residues long. V was pared by 0 bases and J by 4 bases, with 11 bases between.

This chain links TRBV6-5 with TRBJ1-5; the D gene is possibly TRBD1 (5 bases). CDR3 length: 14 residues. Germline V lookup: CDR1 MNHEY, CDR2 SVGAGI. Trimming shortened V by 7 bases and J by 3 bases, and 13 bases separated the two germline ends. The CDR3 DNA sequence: TGTGCCAGCAACTCGGGGCAGGACAATCAGCCCCAGCATTTT. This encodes CASNSGQDNQPQHF.